Each of the 9 T cell receptor beta chains below was sequenced from the same sample in a study of T cells in narcolepsy. Sequenced by immunoSEQ multiplex PCR; TCRdb stores in-frame clones only, minus some. The sample yields under 40,000 clones, about 85% seen once. The specimen sequenced was CD45RA- memory CD4+ T cells from PBMCs. The receptors were gathered from a human donor with narcolepsy.

This rearrangement joins TRBV28 to TRBJ1-2; D is undetermined. Germline CDR1 is MDHEN and CDR2 is SYDVKM. This CDR3 region has 14 residues. The V end was cut by 1 base, the J end by 4 bases, with 10 bases between. The CDR3 nucleotides read TGTGCCAGCAGTTTATCCTCCGTCCGCTATGGCTACACCTTC. It codes for CASSLSSVRYGYTF.

This rearrangement joins TRBV7-9 to TRBJ2-7, with TRBD1 matching over 7 bases. CDR1 is SEHNR, CDR2 FQNEAQ, per germline (reference sequence). This CDR3 comprises 13 residues. The ends lost 1 base at V and 3 bases at J; junction bases unmatched: 0. DNA for the CDR3: TGTGCCAGCAGCTTAGACAGGGGCTACGAGCAGTACTTC. This encodes CASSLDRGYEQYF.

This clone was seen a handful of times. This chain connects TRBV6-5 to TRBJ1-2; 8 nucleotides match TRBD1. The V gene end was trimmed by 9 bases and the J gene end by 8 bases; junction bases not matched to a gene: 8. Looked up from germline, CDR1 is MNHEY and CDR2 is SVGAGI. The CDR3 length is 12 residues. CDR3: CASLTGEGGYTF. The DNA of the CDR3 is TGTGCCAGTCTGACAGGGGAGGGGGGCTACACCTTC.

V is TRBV2 and J is TRBJ2-3; 10 nucleotides agree with TRBD2. CDR3 length: 19 amino acids. V was clipped by 6 bases and J by 0 bases; unmatched bases: 15. Germline loops: CDR1 SNHLY, CDR2 FYNNEI. Here the CDR3 reads CASRGTSAYKGISTDTQYF. The CDR3 nucleotides are TGTGCCAGCAGGGGGACTAGCGCCTACAAAGGCATTAGCACAGATACGCAGTATTTT.

The chain employs TRBV19 and TRBJ1-4; D is perhaps TRBD1 (6 bases). Germline V CDR1 and CDR2: LNHDA, SQIVND (reference sequence). Trimming cost V 8 bases and J 8 bases, with 15 bases left between them. This CDR3 spans 13 amino acids. The CDR3 spells CASSGRGGEKLFF. The CDR3 DNA is TGTGCCAGTTCGGGCAGGGGAGGCGAAAAACTGTTTTTT.

The chain joins TRBV11-3 to TRBJ2-7; possible D gene TRBD1, 5 bases. Germline V CDR1 and CDR2: SGHNT, YENEEA. V was cut by 0 bases and J by 3 bases, with 12 bases left in between. The CDR3 runs to 15 residues. The CDR3 nucleotides are TGTGCCAGCAGCTTAGAAGCTGGGGCTTTCTACGAGCAGTACTTC. Translating it yields CASSLEAGAFYEQYF.

This chain links TRBV5-4 with TRBJ2-2; D is uncertain. This CDR3 contains 13 residues. Germline V gene data show CDR1 as SGHNT and CDR2 as YYREEE (reference sequence). The V gene lost 4 bases and the J gene lost 4 bases, with 8 bases spanning the gap. The CDR3 sequence is CASSAVSTGELFF. In nucleotides, the CDR3 is TGTGCCAGCAGCGCTGTTAGCACCGGGGAGCTGTTTTTT.

This chain links TRBV28 with TRBJ2-3; TRBD2 agrees at 13 bases. Trimming cost V 5 bases and J 8 bases; bases outside gene matches: 7. Germline V gene data show CDR1 as MDHEN and CDR2 as SYDVKM. The CDR3 covers 15 residues. The CDR3 DNA sequence: TGTGCCAGCAGTCCCGGACTAGCGGGAGTGGGTACGCAGTATTTT. Residues: CASSPGLAGVGTQYF.

The genes are TRBV29-1 and TRBJ2-3; a weak D match, TRBD2 (6 bases). Germline CDR1 SQVTM, CDR2 ANQGSEA. The CDR3 has 14 residues. Trimming cost V 7 bases and J 5 bases, with 19 bases left between them. This CDR3 reads CSAERPLEGDTQYF. In nucleotides, the CDR3 is TGCAGCGCCGAGAGACCTTTGGAGGGAGATACGCAGTATTTT.